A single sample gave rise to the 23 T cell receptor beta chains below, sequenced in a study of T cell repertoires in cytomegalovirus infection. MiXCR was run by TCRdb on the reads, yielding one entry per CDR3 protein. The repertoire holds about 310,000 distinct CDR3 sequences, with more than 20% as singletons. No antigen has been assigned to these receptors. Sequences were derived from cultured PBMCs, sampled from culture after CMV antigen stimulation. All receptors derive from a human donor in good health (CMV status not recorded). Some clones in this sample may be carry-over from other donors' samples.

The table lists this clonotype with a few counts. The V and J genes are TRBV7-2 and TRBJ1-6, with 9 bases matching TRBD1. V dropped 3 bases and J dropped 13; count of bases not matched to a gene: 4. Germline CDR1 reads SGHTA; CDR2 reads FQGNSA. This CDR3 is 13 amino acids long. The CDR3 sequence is CASSLYRGRPLHF. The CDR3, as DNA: TGTGCCAGCAGCTTGTACAGGGGGCGGCCCCTCCACTTT.

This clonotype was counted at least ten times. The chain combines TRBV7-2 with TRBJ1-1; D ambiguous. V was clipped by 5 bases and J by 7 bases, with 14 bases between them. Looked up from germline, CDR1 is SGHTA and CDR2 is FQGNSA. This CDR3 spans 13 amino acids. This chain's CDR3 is CASSRTAQGEAFF. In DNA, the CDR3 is TGTGCCAGCAGCCGGACCGCCCAAGGTGAAGCTTTCTTT.

The CDR3 loop reads CASSWLRRDTIQYF. The CDR3, as DNA: TGTGCCAGCAGTTGGCTGAGGCGGGACACTATTCAGTACTTC. The chain uses TRBV6-2 or TRBV6-3 and TRBJ2-4; the D gene could be TRBD1 or TRBD2 (6 bases each). CDR1 is MNHEY, CDR2 SVGEGT, per germline. Trimming left V 4 bases short and J 10 bases short, with 17 bases between. The CDR3 is made up of 14 amino acids.

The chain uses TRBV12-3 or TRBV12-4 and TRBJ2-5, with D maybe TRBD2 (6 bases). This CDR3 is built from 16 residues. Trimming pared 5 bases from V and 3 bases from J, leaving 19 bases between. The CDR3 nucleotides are TGTGCCAGCAGTCTTGGGAGCGGGCGGGGTAAAGAGACCCAGTACTTC. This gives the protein CASSLGSGRGKETQYF.

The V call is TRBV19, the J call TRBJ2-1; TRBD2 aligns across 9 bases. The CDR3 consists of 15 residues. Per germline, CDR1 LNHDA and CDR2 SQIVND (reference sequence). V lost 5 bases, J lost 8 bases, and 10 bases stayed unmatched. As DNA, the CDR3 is TGTGCCAGTAGTGTAGTAGCGGGAGAAGGCTATGAGCAGTTCTTC. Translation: CASSVVAGEGYEQFF.

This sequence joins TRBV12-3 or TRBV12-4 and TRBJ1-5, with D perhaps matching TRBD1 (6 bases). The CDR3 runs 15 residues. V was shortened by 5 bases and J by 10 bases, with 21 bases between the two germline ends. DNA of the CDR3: TGTGCCAGCAGTGGGGGAGGGACATCGGGCTTACCCCAGCATTTT. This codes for CASSGGGTSGLPQHF.

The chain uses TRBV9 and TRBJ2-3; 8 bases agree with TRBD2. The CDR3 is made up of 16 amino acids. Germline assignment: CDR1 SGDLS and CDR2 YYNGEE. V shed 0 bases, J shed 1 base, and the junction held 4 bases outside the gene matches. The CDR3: CASSVAGGPGTDTQYF. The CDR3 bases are TGTGCCAGCAGCGTAGCGGGAGGGCCGGGCACAGATACGCAGTATTTT.

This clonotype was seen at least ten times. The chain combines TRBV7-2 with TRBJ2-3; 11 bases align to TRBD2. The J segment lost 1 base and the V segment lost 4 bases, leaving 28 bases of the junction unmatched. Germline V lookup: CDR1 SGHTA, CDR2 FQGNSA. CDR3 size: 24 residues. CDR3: CASSSKNKGQGTVAGGPRTDTQYF. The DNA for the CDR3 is TGTGCCAGCAGCTCTAAGAACAAAGGACAGGGGACGGTAGCGGGAGGGCCGCGCACAGATACGCAGTATTTT.

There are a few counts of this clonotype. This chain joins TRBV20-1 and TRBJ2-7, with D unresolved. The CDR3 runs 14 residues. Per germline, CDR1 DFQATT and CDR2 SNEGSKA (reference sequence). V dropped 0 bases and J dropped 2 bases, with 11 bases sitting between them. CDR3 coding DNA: TGCAGTGCTAGAGATCGTAGCCTGCCCTACGAGCAGTACTTC. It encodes CSARDRSLPYEQYF.

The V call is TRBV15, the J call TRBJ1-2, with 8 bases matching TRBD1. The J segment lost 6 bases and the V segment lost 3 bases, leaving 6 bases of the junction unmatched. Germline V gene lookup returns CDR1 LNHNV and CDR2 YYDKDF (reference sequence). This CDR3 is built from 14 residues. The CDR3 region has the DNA TGTGCCACCAGCAGGGACAGGGTCCGCCATGGCTACACCTTC. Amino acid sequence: CATSRDRVRHGYTF. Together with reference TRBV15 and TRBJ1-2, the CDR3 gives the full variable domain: DAMVIQNPRYQVTQFGKPVTLSCSQTLNHNVMYWYQQKSSQAPKLLFHYYDKDFNNEADTPDNFQSRRPNTSFCFLDIRSPGLGDTAMYLCATSRDRVRHGYTFGSGTRLTVV.

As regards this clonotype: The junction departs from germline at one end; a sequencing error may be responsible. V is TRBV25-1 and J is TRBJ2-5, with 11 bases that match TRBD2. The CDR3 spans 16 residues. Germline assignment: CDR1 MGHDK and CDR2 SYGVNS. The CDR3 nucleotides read TGTGCCAGCAGTGGGGGGACTAGCGGCCTACAAGAGACCAAGTACTTC. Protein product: CASSGGTSGLQETKYF.

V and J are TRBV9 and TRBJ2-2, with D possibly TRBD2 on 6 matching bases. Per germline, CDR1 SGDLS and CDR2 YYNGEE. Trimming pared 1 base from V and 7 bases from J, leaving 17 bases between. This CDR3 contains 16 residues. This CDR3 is CASSVWGSGLSGELFF. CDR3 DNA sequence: TGTGCCAGCAGCGTATGGGGAAGCGGACTAAGCGGGGAGCTGTTTTTT.

CDR3 DNA: TGCGCCAGCAGCCAAGAGGGTCAGGGGAGCTATGGCTACACCTTC. Protein: CASSQEGQGSYGYTF. The J gene is TRBJ1-2, the V gene TRBV4-1, with D possibly being TRBD1 (6 bases). The V end lost 0 bases, the J end lost 4 bases, and 12 bases lay between the germline ends. CDR3 size: 15 residues. Germline CDR1 reads MGHRA; CDR2 reads YSYEKL.

The CDR3 bases are TGTGCCAGCGAATACCCCAGGCAGGGGGGTACTGAAGCTTTCTTT. The encoded protein is CASEYPRQGGTEAFF. The genes are TRBV6-5 and TRBJ1-1, with TRBD1 matching 7 bases. The CDR3 totals 15 residues. Trimming took 8 bases from V and 5 from J; bases not matched to a gene: 14. The germline CDR1 and CDR2 sequences are MNHEY and SVGAGI.

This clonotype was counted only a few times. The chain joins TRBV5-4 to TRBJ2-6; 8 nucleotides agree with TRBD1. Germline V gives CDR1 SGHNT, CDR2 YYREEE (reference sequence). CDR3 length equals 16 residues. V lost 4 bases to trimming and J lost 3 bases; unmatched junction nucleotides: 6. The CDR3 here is CASSPPDRVGANVLTF. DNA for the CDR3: TGTGCCAGCAGCCCACCGGACAGGGTTGGGGCCAACGTCCTGACTTTC.

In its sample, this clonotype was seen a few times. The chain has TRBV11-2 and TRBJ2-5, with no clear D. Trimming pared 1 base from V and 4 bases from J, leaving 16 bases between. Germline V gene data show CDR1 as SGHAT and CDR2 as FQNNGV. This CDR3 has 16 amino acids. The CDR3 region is CASSLGGRHRRETQYF. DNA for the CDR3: TGTGCCAGCAGCTTAGGGGGTCGGCATAGGAGAGAGACCCAGTACTTC.

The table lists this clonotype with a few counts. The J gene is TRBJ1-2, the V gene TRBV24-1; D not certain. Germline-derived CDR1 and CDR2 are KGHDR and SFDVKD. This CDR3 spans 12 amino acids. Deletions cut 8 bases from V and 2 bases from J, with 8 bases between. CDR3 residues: CATNSENYGYTF. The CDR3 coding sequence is TGTGCCACCAACTCAGAAAACTATGGCTACACCTTC.

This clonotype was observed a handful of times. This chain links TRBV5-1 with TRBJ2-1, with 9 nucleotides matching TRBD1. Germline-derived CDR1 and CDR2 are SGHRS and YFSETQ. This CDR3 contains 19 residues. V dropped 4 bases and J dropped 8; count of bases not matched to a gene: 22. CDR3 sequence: CASSGSQGAGSLGRYEQFF. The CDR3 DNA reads TGCGCCAGCAGCGGCTCACAGGGGGCGGGCTCACTAGGGAGATATGAGCAGTTCTTC.

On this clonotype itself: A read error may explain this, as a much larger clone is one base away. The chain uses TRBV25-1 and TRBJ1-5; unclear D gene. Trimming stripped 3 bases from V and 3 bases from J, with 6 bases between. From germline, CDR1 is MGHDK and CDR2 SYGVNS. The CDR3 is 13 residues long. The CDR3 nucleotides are TGTGCCAGCAGTGATTGGGCCAATCAGCCCCAGCATTTT. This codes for CASSDWANQPQHF.

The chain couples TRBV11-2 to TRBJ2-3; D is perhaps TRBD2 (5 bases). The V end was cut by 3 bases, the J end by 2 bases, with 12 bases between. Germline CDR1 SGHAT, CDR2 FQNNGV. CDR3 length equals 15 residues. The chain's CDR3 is CASSLYLAPTDTQYF. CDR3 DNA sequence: TGTGCCAGCAGCTTGTATCTAGCCCCCACAGATACGCAGTATTTT.

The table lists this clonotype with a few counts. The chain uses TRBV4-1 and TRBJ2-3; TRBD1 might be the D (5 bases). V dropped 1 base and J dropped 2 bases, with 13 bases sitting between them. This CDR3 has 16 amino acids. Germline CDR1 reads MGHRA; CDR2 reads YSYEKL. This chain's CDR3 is CASSQGDSWNTDTQYF. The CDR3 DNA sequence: TGCGCCAGCAGCCAAGGAGACAGTTGGAACACAGATACGCAGTATTTT.

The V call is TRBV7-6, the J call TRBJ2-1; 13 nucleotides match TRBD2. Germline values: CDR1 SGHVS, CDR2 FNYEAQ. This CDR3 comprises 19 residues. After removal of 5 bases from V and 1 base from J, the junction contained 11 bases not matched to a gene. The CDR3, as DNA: TGTGCCAGCAGCCCAAGGACTAGCGGGAGAGCGATATCCTACAATGAGCAGTTCTTC. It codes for CASSPRTSGRAISYNEQFF.

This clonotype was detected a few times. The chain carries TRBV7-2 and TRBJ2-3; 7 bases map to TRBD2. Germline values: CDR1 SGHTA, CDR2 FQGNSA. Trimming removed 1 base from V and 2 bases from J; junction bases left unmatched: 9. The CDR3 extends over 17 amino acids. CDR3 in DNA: TGTGCCAGCAGCTTAGACAGCGGGATCGTTTACACAGATACGCAGTATTTT. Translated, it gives CASSLDSGIVYTDTQYF.